The sequence of this T cell receptor (beta chain) was determined in a study of blood T cell repertoires in COVID-19. Looking at the study overall: There were acute and convalescent COVID-19 samples, and they came from the United States, Italy and Spain. From T cells, B-cell-depleted T cells, or PBMCs came the material, which was cDNA or gDNA.

In the original analysis: Amplified reference gene primers provided the basis for estimating nucleated cell counts. The table came from immunoSEQ multiplex PCR; TCRdb's copy has only in-frame clones and leaves some out. V and J calls and clone size follow that table, whereas D and trimming were derived from the DNA. The table has 87,000 or so clones, around 87% seen once. The germline gives CDR1 SGHRS, CDR2 YFSETQ. V gave up 5 bases and J gave up 4 bases; unmatched junction bases: 9. The CDR3 runs 15 residues. This TCR was recovered from a man aged 40-49 years with acute or convalescent COVID-19. Sequencing was done on a sample of peripheral blood. V is TRBV5-1 and J is TRBJ1-2, with 9 bases identical to TRBD1. CDR3 region: CASRPGQGNIYGYTF. CDR3 coding DNA: TGCGCCAGCAGACCGGGACAGGGAAACATCTATGGCTACACCTTC. The whole variable domain, remainder taken from reference TRBV5-1 and TRBJ1-2, is KAGVTQTPRYLIKTRGQQVTLSCSPISGHRSVSWYQQTPGQGLQFLFEYFSETQRNKGNFPGRFSGRQFSNSRSEMNVSTLELGDSALYLCASRPGQGNIYGYTFGSGTRLTVV.